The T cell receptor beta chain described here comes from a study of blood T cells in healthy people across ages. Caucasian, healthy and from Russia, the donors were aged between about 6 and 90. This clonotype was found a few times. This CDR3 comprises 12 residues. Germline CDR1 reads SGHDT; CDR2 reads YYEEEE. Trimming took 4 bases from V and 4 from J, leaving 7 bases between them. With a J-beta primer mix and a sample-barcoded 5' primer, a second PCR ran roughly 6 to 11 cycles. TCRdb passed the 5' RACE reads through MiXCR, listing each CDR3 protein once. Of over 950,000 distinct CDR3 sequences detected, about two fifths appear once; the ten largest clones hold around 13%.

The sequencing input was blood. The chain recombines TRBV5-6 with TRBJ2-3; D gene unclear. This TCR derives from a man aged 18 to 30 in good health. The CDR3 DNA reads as TGTGCCAGCAGCCAGATCCCAGATACGCAGTATTTT. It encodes CASSQIPDTQYF. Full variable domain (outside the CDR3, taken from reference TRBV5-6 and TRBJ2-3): DAGVTQSPTHLIKTRGQQVTLRCSPKSGHDTVSWYQQALGQGPQFIFQYYEEEERQRGNFPDRFSGHQFPNYSSELNVNALLLGDSALYLCASSQIPDTQYFGPGTRLTVL.